This entry lists 26 T cell receptor beta chains sequenced from one sample in a study of neurological immune-mediated disorders. TCRdb reprocessed the 5' RACE reads via MiXCR and lists one record per CDR3 protein. The table includes some 26,000 distinct CDR3 sequences, 5% to 8% detected once. The sequencing sample was made of PBMCs. Receptors were obtained from a woman aged 50 to 65 in good health.

The rearrangement uses TRBV5-1 and TRBJ2-1; D remains unclear. The CDR3 extends over 12 amino acids. The germline CDR1 and CDR2 sequences are SGHRS and YFSETQ. Trimming took off 0 bases at V and 7 bases at J, with 5 bases between the two ends. This CDR3 reads CASSLARNEQFF. CDR3 nucleotides: TGCGCCAGCAGCTTGGCCAGGAATGAGCAGTTCTTC.

This clonotype was observed many times. The chain has TRBV11-2 and TRBJ1-2; the match to TRBD1 covers 7 bases. The germline V gene encodes CDR1 SGHAT and CDR2 FQNNGV. V dropped 1 base and J dropped 3; count of bases not matched to a gene: 17. This CDR3 is 19 amino acids long. CDR3 residues: CASSLVYPIQGKEDYGYTF. The CDR3 DNA follows: TGTGCCAGCAGCTTAGTCTACCCGATACAGGGGAAAGAAGACTATGGCTACACCTTC. The complete variable domain, with remaining parts taken from reference TRBV11-2 and TRBJ1-2, reads EAGVAQSPRYKIIEKRQSVAFWCNPISGHATLYWYQQILGQGPKLLIQFQNNGVVDDSQLPKDRFSAERLKGVDSTLKIQPAKLEDSAVYLCASSLVYPIQGKEDYGYTFGSGTRLTVV.

This clonotype was seen ten or more times. The rearrangement links TRBV7-2 to TRBJ2-2, with D unresolved. The length of the CDR3 is 15 residues. Germline CDR1 and CDR2: SGHTA and FQGNSA. Between the trimmed V and J ends, which lost 1 base and 4 bases, there was a span of 10 bases. CDR3 in amino acids: CASSLGARITGELFF. CDR3 DNA: TGTGCCAGCAGCTTAGGAGCTAGGATCACCGGGGAGCTGTTTTTT.

This clonotype showed up many times. This rearrangement joins TRBV20-1 to TRBJ1-1; D might be TRBD1 (5 bases). The CDR3 has 14 amino acids. The germline V gene has CDR1 DFQATT and CDR2 SNEGSKA (reference sequence). With 3 bases removed from V and 3 bases from J, the gap between germline ends came to 14 bases. CDR3 sequence: CSARRGGADTEAFF. In DNA form, the CDR3 reads TGCAGTGCTAGGCGGGGCGGGGCAGACACTGAAGCTTTCTTT.

By sample fraction, this clonotype is medium-sized. The gene calls are TRBV7-2 and TRBJ2-7; 7 bases match TRBD2. In germline, CDR1 is SGHTA, CDR2 FQGNSA. There are 15 residues in the CDR3. V dropped 0 bases and J dropped 3; count of bases not matched to a gene: 5. In DNA, the CDR3 is TGTGCCAGCAGCTTAGCCCTAGCGGAGGTCTACGAGCAGTACTTC. Protein product: CASSLALAEVYEQYF. Variable domain in full (rest from reference TRBV7-2 and TRBJ2-7): GAGVSQSPSNKVTEKGKDVELRCDPISGHTALYWYRQSLGQGLEFLIYFQGNSAPDKSGLPSDRFSAERTGGSVSTLTIQRTQQEDSAVYLCASSLALAEVYEQYFGPGTRLTVT.

This clonotype was seen at least ten times. This may stem from a read error, because a much larger clone lies one nucleotide away. This rearrangement joins TRBV7-9 to TRBJ2-3; D is unresolved. Looked up from germline, CDR1 is SEHNR and CDR2 is FQNEAQ (reference sequence). The CDR3 is made up of 9 amino acids. This CDR3 is CVGTDTQYF. CDR3 sequence (DNA): TGTGTGGGCACAGATACGCAGTATTTT.

This clonotype was seen repeatedly, ten times or more. The rearrangement links TRBV7-2 to TRBJ1-6, with a weak D call TRBD1 (5 bases). Germline V gene data show CDR1 as SGHTA and CDR2 as FQGNSA. Trimming shortened V by 2 bases and J by 4 bases, and 18 bases separated the two germline ends. The CDR3 loop spans 18 amino acids. CDR3 sequence: CASSLPARGTKYNSPLHF. DNA of the CDR3: TGTGCCAGCAGCTTACCCGCCCGAGGGACTAAGTATAATTCACCCCTCCACTTT.

This clonotype was seen many times. For the CDR3, the DNA is TGTGCCAGCAGTTCCAGGGGTAGAGAAAAACTGTTTTTT. Its translation: CASSSRGREKLFF. This chain links TRBV6-5 with TRBJ1-4, with D perhaps matching TRBD1 (6 bases). In germline, CDR1 is MNHEY, CDR2 SVGAGI. The CDR3 is 13 amino acids. With 4 bases removed from V and 8 bases from J, the gap between germline ends came to 11 bases.

The table lists this clonotype with many counts. The rearrangement joins TRBV6-5 to TRBJ2-1; tentative D call: TRBD1 (6 bases). Germline V gives CDR1 MNHEY, CDR2 SVGAGI. Trimming stripped 6 bases from V and 4 bases from J, with 16 bases between. This CDR3 region has 15 residues. CDR3: CASSPKTGSYNEQFF. Here the CDR3 DNA reads TGTGCCAGCAGCCCAAAGACAGGTTCTTACAATGAGCAGTTCTTC.

This clonotype showed up many times. This sequence joins TRBV5-1 and TRBJ2-7; 8 bases fit TRBD2. The trim removed 3 bases at V and 0 bases at J, leaving 2 bases unmatched. Germline V gives CDR1 SGHRS, CDR2 YFSETQ. The CDR3 spans 14 residues. In DNA form, the CDR3 reads TGCGCCAGCAGCTGGAGCGGGAGCTCCTACGAGCAGTACTTC. This sequence encodes CASSWSGSSYEQYF.

This clonotype was counted many times. The chain is built from TRBV7-8 and TRBJ2-2, with a possible D match to TRBD2 (6 bases). Germline CDR1 and CDR2: SGHVS and FQNEAQ. Trimming took 1 base from V and 2 from J, leaving 14 bases between them. The CDR3 consists of 17 residues. CDR3 sequence reads: CASSLETGTPNTGELFF. CDR3 nucleotide sequence: TGTGCCAGCAGCTTAGAAACCGGGACTCCTAACACCGGGGAGCTGTTTTTT.

This clonotype was seen ten or more times. The V call is TRBV13, the J call TRBJ1-6, with D uncertain. The CDR3 is 17 residues long. The V gene lost 5 bases and the J gene lost 3 bases, with 17 bases spanning the gap. Germline V gene lookup returns CDR1 PRHDT and CDR2 FYEKMQ (reference sequence). CDR3 nucleotides: TGTGCCAGCAGCCGCCGCCGCATTGCGCTCTATAATTCACCCCTCCACTTT. This translates into CASSRRRIALYNSPLHF.

The table lists this clonotype with many counts. The V and J genes are TRBV7-2 and TRBJ1-6; 7 nucleotides match TRBD1. Germline CDR1 SGHTA, CDR2 FQGNSA. CDR3 length: 15 residues. V gave up 3 bases and J gave up 7 bases; unmatched junction bases: 6. The DNA of the CDR3 is TGTGCCAGCAGCTTCACAGGGGCTAACAATTCACCCCTCCACTTT. Translation gives CASSFTGANNSPLHF.

This clonotype was detected ten times or more. V is TRBV27 and J is TRBJ2-3; tentatively, D is TRBD1 (5 bases). From germline, CDR1 is MNHEY and CDR2 SMNVEV (reference sequence). V lost 3 bases to trimming and J lost 8 bases, with 6 bases between them. The CDR3 loop spans 11 amino acids. The CDR3 reads CASSLGLTQYF. The CDR3 nucleotides are TGTGCCAGCAGTTTGGGGCTTACGCAGTATTTT.

This clonotype was counted many times. The chain combines TRBV11-2 with TRBJ2-1; 9 bases are a match to TRBD2. V trimming: 2 bases; J trimming: 2 bases; junction bases outside the gene matches: 4. CDR1 and CDR2 (germline): SGHAT, FQNNGV. The CDR3 consists of 16 residues. The CDR3 loop is CASSLLGTSPYNEQFF. CDR3 nucleotides: TGTGCCAGCAGCTTATTAGGGACTAGCCCCTACAATGAGCAGTTCTTC. Full variable domain (missing parts from reference TRBV11-2 and TRBJ2-1): EAGVAQSPRYKIIEKRQSVAFWCNPISGHATLYWYQQILGQGPKLLIQFQNNGVVDDSQLPKDRFSAERLKGVDSTLKIQPAKLEDSAVYLCASSLLGTSPYNEQFFGPGTRLTVL.

This clonotype was seen many times. The chain joins TRBV12-3 or TRBV12-4 to TRBJ1-6; 9 positions agree with TRBD1. The CDR3 contains 15 residues. The V gene end was trimmed by 2 bases and the J gene end by 13 bases; junction bases not matched to a gene: 9. The CDR3 here is CASSLSGTGLAPLHF. CDR3 sequence (DNA): TGTGCCAGCAGTTTATCCGGGACAGGGTTGGCGCCCCTCCACTTT.

Notes on this clonotype: Compared with germline, one end of the junction differs, possibly owing to a read error. V is TRBV28 and J is TRBJ2-3; the match to TRBD1 covers 7 bases. CDR1 MDHEN and CDR2 SYDVKM come from the germline V gene. The CDR3 loop spans 13 amino acids. The CDR3 region is CASRDSSTDTKYF. DNA for the CDR3: TGTGCCAGTCGGGACAGTAGCACAGATACGAAGTATTTT.

This clonotype was picked up many times. This chain uses TRBV9 with TRBJ2-7; D not resolved. The length of the CDR3 is 13 residues. From germline, CDR1 is SGDLS and CDR2 YYNGEE. V gave up 5 bases and J gave up 3 bases, with 12 bases separating them. The CDR3 DNA sequence: TGTGCCAGCAGTTCGAATACTGGCTACGAGCAGTACTTC. Residues: CASSSNTGYEQYF. Full variable domain (missing parts from reference TRBV9 and TRBJ2-7): DSGVTQTPKHLITATGQRVTLRCSPRSGDLSVYWYQQSLDQGLQFLIQYYNGEERAKGNILERFSAQQFPDLHSELNLSSLELGDSALYFCASSSNTGYEQYFGPGTRLTVT.

This clonotype appeared many times. This chain uses TRBV6-5 with TRBJ1-1; 9 bases fit TRBD1. The CDR3 totals 12 residues. The germline CDR1 and CDR2 sequences are MNHEY and SVGAGI. The trim removed 6 bases at V and 6 bases at J, leaving 2 bases unmatched. DNA of the CDR3: TGTGCCAGCAGGCGGACAGGGGCTGAAGCTTTCTTT. The encoded protein is CASRRTGAEAFF.

This clonotype has at least ten counts. J is TRBJ2-7 and V is TRBV3-1, with D possibly TRBD1 on 5 matching bases. Germline V gene sequence: CDR1 LGHDT, CDR2 YNNKEL (reference sequence). There are 15 residues in the CDR3. The ends were cut back, 0 bases at V and 2 bases at J, with 11 bases in the middle. DNA for the CDR3: TGTGCCAGCAGCCAAGATCCAGGGTTGACCTACGAGCAGTACTTC. Translation: CASSQDPGLTYEQYF.

This clonotype was found many times. The chain links TRBV6-2 or TRBV6-3 to TRBJ2-3; 10 bases are a match to TRBD2. The CDR3 loop spans 15 amino acids. Germline V gene data show CDR1 as MNHEY and CDR2 as SVGEGT. V lost 5 bases to trimming and J lost 2 bases; unmatched junction nucleotides: 4. The CDR3 reads CASSPLAGDTDTQYF. DNA of the CDR3: TGTGCCAGCAGTCCTCTAGCGGGAGACACAGATACGCAGTATTTT.

This clonotype was seen at least ten times. The V and J genes are TRBV3-1 and TRBJ1-4; perhaps TRBD1 as D (6 bases). The CDR3 is 13 residues long. Trimming removed 4 bases at V and 7 bases at J, with 10 bases between. The V gene's germline CDR1 is LGHDT and CDR2 YNNKEL (reference sequence). Written as DNA, the CDR3 is TGTGCCAGCAGCCGGGGGCGTTTTGAAAAACTGTTTTTT. It specifies CASSRGRFEKLFF. Drawing the rest from reference TRBV3-1 and TRBJ1-4, the complete variable domain is DTAVSQTPKYLVTQMGNDKSIKCEQNLGHDTMYWYKQDSKKFLKIMFSYNNKELIINETVPNRFSPKSPDKAHLNLHINSLELGDSAVYFCASSRGRFEKLFFGSGTQLSVL.

At least ten counts were recorded for this clonotype. The chain couples TRBV12-3 or TRBV12-4 to TRBJ2-1, with 15 bases aligning to TRBD2. The CDR3 is 21 amino acids. With 2 bases clipped from V and 0 bases from J, the junction kept 11 bases outside the gene matches. In DNA, the CDR3 is TGTGCCAGCAGTTTAATCAGAGGGACTAGCGGGGGGTACAGCTCCTACAATGAGCAGTTCTTC. Residues: CASSLIRGTSGGYSSYNEQFF.

This clonotype was observed many times. This rearrangement joins TRBV7-2 to TRBJ2-7; 7 bases line up with TRBD1. V lost 5 bases and J lost 0; bases outside the gene matches: 7. The CDR3 runs to 15 residues. Germline values: CDR1 SGHTA, CDR2 FQGNSA. The CDR3 region is CASSVDRANSYEQYF. The CDR3 DNA sequence: TGTGCCAGCAGCGTAGACAGGGCCAACTCCTACGAGCAGTACTTC. Together with reference TRBV7-2 and TRBJ2-7, the CDR3 gives the full variable domain: GAGVSQSPSNKVTEKGKDVELRCDPISGHTALYWYRQSLGQGLEFLIYFQGNSAPDKSGLPSDRFSAERTGGSVSTLTIQRTQQEDSAVYLCASSVDRANSYEQYFGPGTRLTVT.

This clonotype showed up many times. V is TRBV29-1 and J is TRBJ2-3; 7 bases are a match to TRBD2. Germline loops: CDR1 SQVTM, CDR2 ANQGSEA. J gave up 2 bases and V 5 bases, and 10 bases lay outside the gene matches. CDR3 length equals 15 residues. CDR3 DNA: TGCAGCGTTCCCGGCGGGGGAACAATCACAGATACGCAGTATTTT. Translation gives CSVPGGGTITDTQYF.

By share, this clonotype ranks as medium-sized. The chain joins TRBV5-1 to TRBJ2-1, with 13 positions matching TRBD2. Trimming cost V 2 bases and J 3 bases; bases outside gene matches: 5. CDR3 length equals 17 residues. Germline CDR1 SGHRS, CDR2 YFSETQ. The CDR3 nucleotides read TGCGCCAGCAGCTTTACAGGACTAGCGGGAGTCTACAATGAGCAGTTCTTC. As protein: CASSFTGLAGVYNEQFF.